The T cell receptor (beta chain) under discussion was sequenced for a study of blood T cell repertoires in COVID-19. At the level of the study: T cells, B-cell-depleted T cells, or PBMCs provided the cDNA or gDNA that served as material.

In the authors' workflow: Amplification of reference gene primers was used by the study to estimate nucleated cell counts. Assay: immunoSEQ multiplex PCR; the TCRdb copy retains only in-frame clones and omits some. The V and J calls and the clone size are those of that table, but D and trimming were determined from the DNA. Altogether 150,000 to 200,000 clones are present, under 85% being singletons, with the ten largest covering more than 7.5%. The CDR3 runs 13 residues. The V end lost 2 bases, the J end lost 10 bases, and 14 bases lay between the germline ends. CDR1 MNHEY and CDR2 SVGAGI come from the germline V gene. Those enrolled in Seattle joined during active infection and were followed longitudinally afterward.

The chain combines TRBV6-5 with TRBJ1-1, with a weak D call TRBD1 (5 bases). Sequencing was carried out using peripheral blood. This receptor was taken from a woman in her seventies with COVID-19, enrolled during active disease. In DNA, the CDR3 is TGTGCCAGCAGTTACGGGGGGTATAGCAGAGCTTTCTTT. Translating gives CASSYGGYSRAFF.